This is a list of T cell receptor beta chains from one sample in a study of identical twins. TCRdb re-derived calls from the 5' RACE reads in MiXCR, one entry per CDR3 protein. Among roughly 250,000 distinct CDR3 sequences listed, around 15% were seen once. Sequencing used memory (CD45RO+) T cells sorted from blood. Receptors were obtained from a woman between 18 and 30 years old in good health. The CDR3 runs from the conserved cysteine through the conserved F or W.

TRBV20-1 CSATSAGLGTDTQYF
TRBV30 CAWKRGTEAFF
TRBV7-9 CASSFTNTEAFF
TRBV27 CASSELSGANVLTF
TRBV20-1 CSGGGGNSYNEQFF
TRBV7-9 CASSLLAIPSTDTQYF
TRBV11-2 CASSHGSNTEAFF
TRBV20-1 CSAAEGAFLGEQYF
TRBV20-1 CSASFIGGGSSYEQYF
TRBV14 CASSRDRGATGELFF
TRBV20-1 CSATDRGPVTQFF
TRBV9 CASSAGTSGPQETQYF
TRBV27 CASSAGGSDTEAFF
TRBV27 CASSRSYVTYEQYF
TRBV18 CASSPPGGMIYGYTF
TRBV6-5 CASSYLAGSGEQYF
TRBV20-1 CSAGVYTEAFF